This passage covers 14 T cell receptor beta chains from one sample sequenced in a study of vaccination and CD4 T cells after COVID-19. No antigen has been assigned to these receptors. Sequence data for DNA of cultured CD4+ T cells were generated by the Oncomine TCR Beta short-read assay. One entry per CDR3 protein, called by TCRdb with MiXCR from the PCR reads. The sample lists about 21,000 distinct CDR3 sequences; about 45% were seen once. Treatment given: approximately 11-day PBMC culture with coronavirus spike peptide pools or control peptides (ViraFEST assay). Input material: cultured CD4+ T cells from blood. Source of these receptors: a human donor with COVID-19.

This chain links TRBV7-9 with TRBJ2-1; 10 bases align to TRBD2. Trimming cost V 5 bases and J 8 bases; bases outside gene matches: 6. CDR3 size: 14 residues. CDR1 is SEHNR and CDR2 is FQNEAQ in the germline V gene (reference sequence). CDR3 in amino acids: CASSRAGGPHEQFF. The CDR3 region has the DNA TGTGCCAGCAGCCGAGCGGGGGGGCCGCATGAGCAGTTCTTC.

CDR3 sequence reads: CASSLRRVSPGELFF. The DNA for the CDR3 is TGTGCCAGCAGCTTACGTCGTGTTAGCCCCGGGGAGCTGTTTTTT. The chain employs TRBV11-3 and TRBJ2-2; unclear D gene. Germline lookup yields CDR1 SGHNT and CDR2 YENEEA. With 2 bases removed from V and 6 bases from J, the gap between germline ends came to 13 bases. The CDR3 is 15 amino acids.

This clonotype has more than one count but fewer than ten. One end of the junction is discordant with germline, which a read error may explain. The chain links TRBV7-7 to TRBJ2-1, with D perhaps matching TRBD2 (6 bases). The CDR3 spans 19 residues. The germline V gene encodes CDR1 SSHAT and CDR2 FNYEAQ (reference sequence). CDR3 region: CASSLDSPSEGQDRYEQFF. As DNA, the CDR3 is TGTGCTAGCAGCTTAGACTCCCCCTCGGAGGGTCAAGACAGATATGAGCAGTTCTTC.

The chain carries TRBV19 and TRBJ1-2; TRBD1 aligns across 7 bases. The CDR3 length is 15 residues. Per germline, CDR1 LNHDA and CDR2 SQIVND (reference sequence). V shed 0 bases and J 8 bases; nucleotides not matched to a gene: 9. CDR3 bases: TGTGCCAGTAGTATAGAGTGGGAGACAGGGATGGGCTACACCTTC. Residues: CASSIEWETGMGYTF.

CDR3 DNA sequence: TGTGCCAGCAGCGCCTACAGGGACTGGGACGAAGGCTACACCTTC. This codes for CASSAYRDWDEGYTF. The rearrangement uses TRBV7-9 and TRBJ1-2; weak D call: TRBD1 (6 bases). The CDR3 extends over 15 amino acids. Germline V gene data show CDR1 as SEHNR and CDR2 as FQNEAQ (reference sequence). The V and J ends lost 5 bases and 8 bases respectively, with 21 bases between them.

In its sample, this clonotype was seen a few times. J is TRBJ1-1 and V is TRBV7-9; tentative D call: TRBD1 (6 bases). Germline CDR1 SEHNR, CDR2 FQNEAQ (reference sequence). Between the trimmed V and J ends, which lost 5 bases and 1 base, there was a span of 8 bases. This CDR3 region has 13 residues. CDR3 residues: CASSRGANTEAFF. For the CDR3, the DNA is TGTGCCAGCAGCCGGGGGGCGAACACTGAAGCTTTCTTT.

CDR3 protein: CAISASGEYSGNTIYF. The CDR3 region has the DNA TGTGCCATCAGTGCCTCCGGGGAGTACTCTGGAAACACCATATATTTT. The genes are TRBV10-3 and TRBJ1-3; D is unresolved. The V and J ends lost 4 bases and 0 bases respectively, with 13 bases between them. The CDR3 totals 16 residues. CDR1 and CDR2 (germline): ENHRY, SYGVKD.

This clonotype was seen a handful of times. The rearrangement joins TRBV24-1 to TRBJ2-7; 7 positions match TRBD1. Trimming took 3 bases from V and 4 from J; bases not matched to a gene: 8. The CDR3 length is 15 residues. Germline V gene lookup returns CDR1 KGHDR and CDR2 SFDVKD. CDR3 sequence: CATSDGDRDGYEQYF. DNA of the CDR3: TGTGCCACCAGTGATGGAGACAGGGACGGATACGAGCAGTACTTC.

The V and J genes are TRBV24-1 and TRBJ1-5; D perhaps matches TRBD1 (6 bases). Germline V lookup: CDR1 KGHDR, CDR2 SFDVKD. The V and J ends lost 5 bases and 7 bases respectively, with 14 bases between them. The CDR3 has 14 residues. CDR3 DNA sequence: TGTGCCACCAGTGGGGGGGGGCGGAGGCAGCCCCAGCATTTT. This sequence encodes CATSGGGRRQPQHF.

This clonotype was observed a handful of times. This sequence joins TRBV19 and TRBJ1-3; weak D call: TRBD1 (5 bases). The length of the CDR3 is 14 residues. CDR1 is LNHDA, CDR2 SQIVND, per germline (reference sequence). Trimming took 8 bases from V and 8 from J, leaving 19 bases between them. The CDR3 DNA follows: TGTGCCAGTTCCCCGGGACGAACGGTGGACACCATATATTTT. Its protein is CASSPGRTVDTIYF. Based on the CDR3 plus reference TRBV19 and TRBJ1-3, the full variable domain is DGGITQSPKYLFRKEGQNVTLSCEQNLNHDAMYWYRQDPGQGLRLIYYSQIVNDFQKGDIAEGYSVSREKKESFPLTVTSAQKNPTAFYLCASSPGRTVDTIYFGEGSWLTVV.

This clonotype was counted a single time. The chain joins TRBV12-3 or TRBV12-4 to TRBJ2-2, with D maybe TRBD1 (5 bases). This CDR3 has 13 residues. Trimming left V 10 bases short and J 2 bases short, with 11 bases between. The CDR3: CAISRANTGELFF. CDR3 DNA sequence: TGTGCCATCAGCAGGGCCAACACCGGGGAGCTGTTTTTT.

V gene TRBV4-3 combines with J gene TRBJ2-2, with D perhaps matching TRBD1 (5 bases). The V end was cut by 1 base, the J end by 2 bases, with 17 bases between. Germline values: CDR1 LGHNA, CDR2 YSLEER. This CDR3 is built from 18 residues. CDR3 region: CASSQVTLTERNTGELFF. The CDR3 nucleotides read TGCGCCAGCAGCCAAGTGACGTTGACAGAGCGAAACACCGGGGAGCTGTTTTTT.

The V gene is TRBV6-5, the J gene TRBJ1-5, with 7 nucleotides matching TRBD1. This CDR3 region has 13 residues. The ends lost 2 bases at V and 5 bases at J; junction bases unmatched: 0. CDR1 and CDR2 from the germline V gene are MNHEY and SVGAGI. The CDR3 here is CASSYDRDQPQHF. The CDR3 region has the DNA TGTGCCAGCAGTTACGACAGGGATCAGCCCCAGCATTTT.

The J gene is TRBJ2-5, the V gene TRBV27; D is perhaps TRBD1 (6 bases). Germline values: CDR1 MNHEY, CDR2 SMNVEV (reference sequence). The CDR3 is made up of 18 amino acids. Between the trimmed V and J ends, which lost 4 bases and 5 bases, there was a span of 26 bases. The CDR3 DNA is TGTGCCAGCAGTTCAACTACTTCGACAGGCGCGGGCCGGGAGACCCAGTACTTC. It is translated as CASSSTTSTGAGRETQYF.